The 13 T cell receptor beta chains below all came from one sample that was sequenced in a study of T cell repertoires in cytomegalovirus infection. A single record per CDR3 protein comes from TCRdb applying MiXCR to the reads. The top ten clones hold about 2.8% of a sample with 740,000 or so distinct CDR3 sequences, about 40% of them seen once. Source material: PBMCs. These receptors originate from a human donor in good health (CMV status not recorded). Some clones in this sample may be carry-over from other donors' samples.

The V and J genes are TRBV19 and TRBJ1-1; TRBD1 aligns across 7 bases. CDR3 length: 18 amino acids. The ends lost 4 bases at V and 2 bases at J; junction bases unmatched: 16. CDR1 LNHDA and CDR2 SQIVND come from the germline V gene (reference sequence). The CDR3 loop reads CASSTRRDSQEINTEAFF. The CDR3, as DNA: TGTGCCAGTAGTACGCGACGGGACAGCCAAGAGATTAACACTGAAGCTTTCTTT.

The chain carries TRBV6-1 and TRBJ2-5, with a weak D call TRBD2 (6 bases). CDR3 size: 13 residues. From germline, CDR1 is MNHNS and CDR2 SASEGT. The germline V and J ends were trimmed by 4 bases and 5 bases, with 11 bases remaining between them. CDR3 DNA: TGTGCCAGCAGTGGGGCGGGAAGGGAGACCCAGTACTTC. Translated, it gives CASSGAGRETQYF.

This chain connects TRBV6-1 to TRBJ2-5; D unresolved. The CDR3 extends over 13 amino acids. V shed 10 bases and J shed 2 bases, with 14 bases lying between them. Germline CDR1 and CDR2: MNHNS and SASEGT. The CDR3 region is CAIMRWPQETQYF. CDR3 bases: TGTGCCATCATGAGATGGCCGCAAGAGACCCAGTACTTC.

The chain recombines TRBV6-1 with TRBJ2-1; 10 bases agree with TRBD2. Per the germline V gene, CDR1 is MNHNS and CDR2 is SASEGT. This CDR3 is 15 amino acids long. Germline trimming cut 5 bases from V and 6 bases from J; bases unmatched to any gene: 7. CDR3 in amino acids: CASSSSGGPFNEQFF. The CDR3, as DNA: TGTGCCAGCAGTTCTAGCGGGGGACCGTTCAATGAGCAGTTCTTC.

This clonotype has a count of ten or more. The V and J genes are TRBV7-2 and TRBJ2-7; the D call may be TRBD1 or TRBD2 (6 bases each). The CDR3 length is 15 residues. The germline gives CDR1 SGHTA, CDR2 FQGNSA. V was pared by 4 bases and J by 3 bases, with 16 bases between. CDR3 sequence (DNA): TGTGCCAGCAGCTCCTCGGGTGGGGGGCTCTACGAGCAGTACTTC. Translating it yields CASSSSGGGLYEQYF.

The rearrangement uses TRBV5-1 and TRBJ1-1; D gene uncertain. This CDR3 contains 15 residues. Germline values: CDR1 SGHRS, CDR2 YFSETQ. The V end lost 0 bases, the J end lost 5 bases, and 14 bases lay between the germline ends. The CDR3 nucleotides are TGCGCCAGCAGCTTGGCCGGACCCTTGGGGACTGAAGCTTTCTTT. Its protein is CASSLAGPLGTEAFF.

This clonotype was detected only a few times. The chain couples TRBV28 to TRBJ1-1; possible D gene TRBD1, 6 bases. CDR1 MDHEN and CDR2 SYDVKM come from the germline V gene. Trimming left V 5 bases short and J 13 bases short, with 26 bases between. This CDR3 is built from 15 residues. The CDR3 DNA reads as TGTGCCAGCAGTCCGACATGGGACGAGTCCTCCAGGGGTTTCTTT. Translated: CASSPTWDESSRGFF.

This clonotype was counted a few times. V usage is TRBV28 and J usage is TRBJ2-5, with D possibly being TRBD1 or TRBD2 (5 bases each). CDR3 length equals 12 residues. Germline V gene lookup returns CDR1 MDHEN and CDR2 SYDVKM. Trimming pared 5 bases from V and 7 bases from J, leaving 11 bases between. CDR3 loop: CASSGAGGTQYF. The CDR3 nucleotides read TGTGCCAGCAGTGGGGCAGGAGGGACCCAGTACTTC. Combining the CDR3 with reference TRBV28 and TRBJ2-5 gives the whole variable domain DVKVTQSSRYLVKRTGEKVFLECVQDMDHENMFWYRQDPGLGLRLIYFSYDVKMKEKGDIPEGYSVSREKKERFSLILESASTNQTSMYLCASSGAGGTQYFGPGTRLLVL.

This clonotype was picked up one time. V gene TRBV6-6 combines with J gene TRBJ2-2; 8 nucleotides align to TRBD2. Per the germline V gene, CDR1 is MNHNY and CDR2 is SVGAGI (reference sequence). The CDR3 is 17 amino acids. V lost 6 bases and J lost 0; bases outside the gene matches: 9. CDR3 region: CASSNTGTRTNTGELFF. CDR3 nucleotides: TGTGCCAGCAGCAATACTGGGACTAGAACGAACACCGGGGAGCTGTTTTTT.

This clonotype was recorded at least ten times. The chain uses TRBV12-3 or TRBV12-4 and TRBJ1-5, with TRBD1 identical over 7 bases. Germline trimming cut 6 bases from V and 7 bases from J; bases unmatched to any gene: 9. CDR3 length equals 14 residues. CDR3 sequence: CASSTVSRGQPQHF. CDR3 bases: TGTGCCAGCAGCACGGTCAGCAGGGGGCAGCCCCAGCATTTT.

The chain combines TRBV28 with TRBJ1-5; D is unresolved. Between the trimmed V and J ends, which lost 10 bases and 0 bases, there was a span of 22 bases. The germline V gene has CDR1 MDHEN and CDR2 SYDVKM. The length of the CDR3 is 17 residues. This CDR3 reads CATNRARELNSNQPQHF. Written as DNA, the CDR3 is TGTGCCACCAATAGGGCACGCGAATTAAATAGCAATCAGCCCCAGCATTTT.

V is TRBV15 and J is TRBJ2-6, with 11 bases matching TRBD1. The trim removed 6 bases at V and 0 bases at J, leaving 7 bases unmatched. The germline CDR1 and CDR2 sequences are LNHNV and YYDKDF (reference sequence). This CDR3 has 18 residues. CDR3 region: CATSGWTGGRSGANVLTF. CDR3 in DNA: TGTGCCACCAGTGGCTGGACAGGGGGCCGCTCTGGGGCCAACGTCCTGACTTTC.

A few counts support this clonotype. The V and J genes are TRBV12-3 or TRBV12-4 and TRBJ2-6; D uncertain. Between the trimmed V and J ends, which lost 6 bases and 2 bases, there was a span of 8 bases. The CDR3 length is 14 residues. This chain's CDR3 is CASRLSTGANVLTF. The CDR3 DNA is TGTGCCAGCAGACTGTCAACTGGGGCCAACGTCCTGACTTTC.